The 14 T cell receptor beta chains below all came from one sample that was sequenced in a study of cytomegalovirus exposure and HLA in healthy donors. Libraries were prepared by immunoSEQ multiplex PCR; TCRdb keeps only in-frame clonotypes and omits some of them. The sample lists about 67,000 clones; around 95% were seen once. Sequencing was carried out using PBMCs. All receptors come from a woman aged 18-29 years in good health and CMV-seronegative.

The chain couples TRBV9 to TRBJ2-2; 7 bases agree with TRBD2. Germline V gene data show CDR1 as SGDLS and CDR2 as YYNGEE. V trimming: 0 bases; J trimming: 5 bases; junction bases outside the gene matches: 7. The CDR3 consists of 16 residues. CDR3 region: CASSVGERGRTGELFF. DNA for the CDR3: TGTGCCAGCAGCGTAGGGGAGCGGGGACGAACCGGGGAGCTGTTTTTT.

In this sample, this clone turned up once. The chain employs TRBV9 and TRBJ2-7; D remains ambiguous. Trimming cost V 0 bases and J 2 bases, with 9 bases left between them. This CDR3 contains 14 residues. The germline CDR1 and CDR2 sequences are SGDLS and YYNGEE. CDR3 coding DNA: TGTGCCAGCAGCGTAGGGGCTCCAACCTACGAGCAGTACTTC. Its translation: CASSVGAPTYEQYF.

V is TRBV9 and J is TRBJ2-2, with 13 bases fitting TRBD2. This CDR3 spans 17 amino acids. Germline-derived CDR1 and CDR2 are SGDLS and YYNGEE. Trimming removed 2 bases from V and 1 base from J; junction bases left unmatched: 2. CDR3 in amino acids: CASSVWTSGGNTGELFF. The CDR3, as DNA: TGTGCCAGCAGCGTTTGGACTAGCGGGGGGAACACCGGGGAGCTGTTTTTT.

This chain links TRBV4-1 with TRBJ2-4, with D tentatively TRBD1 (5 bases). This CDR3 region has 15 residues. In germline, CDR1 is MGHRA, CDR2 YSYEKL. Trimming took 3 bases from V and 5 from J, leaving 14 bases between them. CDR3 loop: CASSHPVAGQNIQYF. The CDR3 DNA reads as TGCGCCAGCAGCCACCCTGTGGCAGGGCAAAACATTCAGTACTTC.

The chain recombines TRBV5-1 with TRBJ1-1; D call uncertain. Trimming removed 2 bases from V and 4 bases from J, with 12 bases in between. CDR3 length: 14 amino acids. Germline CDR1 is SGHRS and CDR2 is YFSETQ. CDR3 loop: CASSLRPPGTEAFF. The CDR3 DNA is TGCGCCAGCAGCTTAAGGCCTCCGGGCACTGAAGCTTTCTTT. Supplemented by reference TRBV5-1 and TRBJ1-1, the full variable domain reads KAGVTQTPRYLIKTRGQQVTLSCSPISGHRSVSWYQQTPGQGLQFLFEYFSETQRNKGNFPGRFSGRQFSNSRSEMNVSTLELGDSALYLCASSLRPPGTEAFFGQGTRLTVV.

The V and J genes are TRBV9 and TRBJ1-2; 8 nucleotides agree with TRBD1. The germline gives CDR1 SGDLS, CDR2 YYNGEE. V gave up 2 bases and J gave up 5 bases; unmatched junction bases: 5. CDR3 length: 14 residues. The CDR3 DNA reads TGTGCCAGCAGCGTCGGGACAGGATCTTATGGCTACACCTTC. This gives the protein CASSVGTGSYGYTF.

This chain joins TRBV29-1 and TRBJ1-4; 8 bases map to TRBD1. Trimming removed 7 bases from V and 3 bases from J; junction bases left unmatched: 10. Looked up from germline, CDR1 is SQVTM and CDR2 is ANQGSEA. The CDR3 is 15 residues long. CDR3 amino acids: CSARTGTAANEKLFF. The CDR3 DNA follows: TGCAGCGCCCGGACAGGGACCGCGGCTAATGAAAAACTGTTTTTT. Combining the CDR3 with reference TRBV29-1 and TRBJ1-4 gives the whole variable domain SAVISQKPSRDICQRGTSLTIQCQVDSQVTMMFWYRQQPGQSLTLIATANQGSEATYESGFVIDKFPISRPNLTFSTLTVSNMSPEDSSIYLCSARTGTAANEKLFFGSGTQLSVL.

This rearrangement joins TRBV4-1 to TRBJ1-1, with 8 positions matching TRBD1. Looked up from germline, CDR1 is MGHRA and CDR2 is YSYEKL. The CDR3 runs 13 residues. The trim removed 4 bases at V and 4 bases at J, leaving 2 bases unmatched. DNA for the CDR3: TGCGCCAGCAGCCTCGGACAGGGCACTGAAGCTTTCTTT. Translating gives CASSLGQGTEAFF.

The CDR3 spells CASSVDRGVYNEQFF. CDR3 nucleotide sequence: TGTGCCAGCAGCGTTGACAGGGGGGTCTACAATGAGCAGTTCTTC. The chain recombines TRBV9 with TRBJ2-1; 9 nucleotides line up with TRBD1. The CDR3 totals 15 residues. Germline lookup yields CDR1 SGDLS and CDR2 YYNGEE. With 2 bases clipped from V and 3 bases from J, the junction kept 3 bases outside the gene matches.

This clone has just one count. The rearrangement joins TRBV19 to TRBJ1-6, with 7 bases aligning to TRBD1. Germline V gives CDR1 LNHDA, CDR2 SQIVND (reference sequence). The length of the CDR3 is 15 residues. Trimming at V came to 4 bases and at J to 7 bases, leaving 7 bases not matched to a gene. The CDR3 sequence: CASSTRQGLNSPLHF. CDR3 nucleotides: TGTGCCAGTAGTACCAGACAGGGTTTGAATTCACCCCTCCACTTT.

This chain joins TRBV4-1 and TRBJ2-3; D remains ambiguous. CDR3 length: 15 residues. Between the trimmed V and J ends, which lost 0 bases and 3 bases, there was a span of 10 bases. CDR1 MGHRA and CDR2 YSYEKL come from the germline V gene. CDR3 nucleotide sequence: TGCGCCAGCAGCCAAGATTGGGCCACGACAGATACGCAGTATTTT. It specifies CASSQDWATTDTQYF.

CDR3 nucleotide sequence: TGTGCCAGCCCCCGGGTTAGCGGGGGTAGAGAGACCCAGTACTTC. Translation: CASPRVSGGRETQYF. The rearrangement uses TRBV27 and TRBJ2-5; 9 bases are shared with TRBD2. Germline values: CDR1 MNHEY, CDR2 SMNVEV (reference sequence). This CDR3 region has 15 residues. Trimming took 8 bases from V and 4 from J; bases not matched to a gene: 11.

The sample holds one count of this clone. This chain links TRBV30 with TRBJ2-3; TRBD2 matches 9 bases. CDR3 length: 14 amino acids. Germline lookup yields CDR1 GTSNPN and CDR2 SVGIG (reference sequence). With V trimmed by 2 bases and J by 6 bases, 6 bases remained unmatched. The CDR3 nucleotides read TGTGCCTGGAGTTGGCGGGGGGGCGAGGATACGCAGTATTTT. Translating gives CAWSWRGGEDTQYF.

V is TRBV6-4 and J is TRBJ2-2; TRBD2 matches at 8 bases. CDR1 and CDR2 from the germline V gene are MRHNA and SNTAGT. V lost 4 bases to trimming and J lost 6 bases; unmatched junction nucleotides: 1. The CDR3 has 13 residues. The CDR3 protein is CASSVGGAGELFF. The CDR3 DNA follows: TGTGCCAGCAGTGTCGGGGGGGCCGGGGAGCTGTTTTTT.